The clone carrying this TCR beta chain was observed a few times. Antigen unknown. This sample was taken from a study of chemoradiotherapy in HPV16-positive cancers. For the study at large: A couple of HPV16-positive patients' cells yielded candidate HPV-specific clones and common motifs. Study-wide findings and caveats: The functional HPV-specific definition rests on just a couple of HPV16-positive patients.

In germline, CDR1 is SGHNT, CDR2 YENEEA. V was clipped by 5 bases and J by 6 bases; unmatched bases: 7. This CDR3 comprises 16 residues. The protocol was immunoSEQ multiplex PCR, while the TCRdb copy is restricted to in-frame clones and leaves out a portion. The sample lists more than 9,500 clones; 80% to 90% were seen once. This TCR was recovered from a human donor with HPV-associated anogenital cancer. The chain recombines TRBV11-3 with TRBJ2-2, with 12 bases matching TRBD2. The source material was blood, sampled from a patient who underwent chemoradiotherapy. CDR3 nucleotides: TGTGCCAGCAGCCCCGGACTAGCGGGGTCGCCCGGGGAGCTGTTTTTT. Amino acid sequence: CASSPGLAGSPGELFF.